This T cell receptor (beta chain) was profiled in a study of blood T cell repertoires in COVID-19. Turning to the study itself: Both acute and convalescent COVID-19 samples were obtained from the United States, Italy and Spain. In each case, the material was cDNA or gDNA derived from T cells, B-cell-depleted T cells, or PBMCs.

The ends lost 1 base at V and 8 bases at J; junction bases unmatched: 6. The length of the CDR3 is 15 residues. Germline V CDR1 and CDR2: SEHNR, FQNEAQ (reference sequence). Profiled with immunoSEQ multiplex PCR; TCRdb holds only in-frame clones, not every one. The sample contains 97,000 or so clones, around 80% of which appear only once. The chain uses TRBV7-9 and TRBJ2-1, with 9 positions matching TRBD2. Sequencing used peripheral blood. This TCR came from a man in his sixties with acute or convalescent COVID-19. CDR3 in DNA: TGTGCCAGCAGCTTAGTGCTAGCGGGAAGGGATGAGCAGTTCTTC. Its translation is CASSLVLAGRDEQFF.